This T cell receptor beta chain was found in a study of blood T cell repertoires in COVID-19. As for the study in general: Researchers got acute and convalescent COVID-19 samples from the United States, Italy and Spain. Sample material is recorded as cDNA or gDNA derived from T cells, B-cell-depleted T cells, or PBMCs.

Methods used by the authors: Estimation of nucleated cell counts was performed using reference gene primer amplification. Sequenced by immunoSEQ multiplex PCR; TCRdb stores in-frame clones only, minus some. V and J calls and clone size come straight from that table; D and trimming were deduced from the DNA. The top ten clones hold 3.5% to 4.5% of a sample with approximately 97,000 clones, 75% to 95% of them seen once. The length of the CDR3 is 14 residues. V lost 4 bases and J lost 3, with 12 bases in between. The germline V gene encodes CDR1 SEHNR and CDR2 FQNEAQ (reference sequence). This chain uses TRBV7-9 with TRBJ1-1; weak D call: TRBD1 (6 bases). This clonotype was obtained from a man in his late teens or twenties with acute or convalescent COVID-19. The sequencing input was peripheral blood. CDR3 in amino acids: CASSSYRAYTEAFF. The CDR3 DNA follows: TGTGCCAGCAGCTCCTACAGGGCCTACACTGAAGCTTTCTTT.